This T cell receptor (beta chain) was sequenced in a study of CD8 T cells in Susac syndrome. V gave up 0 bases and J gave up 2 bases; unmatched junction bases: 3. The CDR3 has 15 residues. The germline CDR1 and CDR2 sequences are SGHDT and YYEEEE. The authors reverse transcribed roughly 0.5 to 1 ug RNA with random hexamers. TCR beta CDR3 was amplified by immunoSEQ covering 54 Vbeta and 13 Jbeta. Using its own MiXCR run on the immunoSEQ multiplex PCR reads, TCRdb lists one record per CDR3 protein. Seen here are roughly 150,000 distinct CDR3 sequences, roughly 94% observed once, and the top ten hold about 0.086%. In its sample, this clonotype was seen once. Sequencing of TCR beta drew on CD8+ and CD4+ T cells from blood. Patients with stable or active relapsing-remitting disease, all of them treatment-naive, made up the multiple sclerosis controls. In contrast to the negatively isolated CD8+ and CD4+ T cells, TEMRA cells were FACS-enriched.

This chain uses TRBV5-6 with TRBJ2-3; 7 bases line up with TRBD2. What was sequenced was CD4+ T cells from PBMCs. The receptor was derived from a human donor with multiple sclerosis. The CDR3 loop reads CASSLDSGHTDTQYF. DNA of the CDR3: TGTGCCAGCAGCTTGGATAGCGGGCACACAGATACGCAGTATTTT.